These 12 T cell receptor beta chains came from one sample sequenced in a study of control samples from healthy donors and cancer patients. Repertoires were generated with immunoSEQ multiplex PCR, while TCRdb's copy carries only in-frame clones and drops some. The data show 150,000 to 200,000 clones, with around 90% seen just once and about 1.4% held by the top ten. Sequenced material: blood. These receptors were collected from a man aged 25 to 40 in good health.

This chain joins TRBV2 and TRBJ2-2; D remains unclear. CDR1 SNHLY and CDR2 FYNNEI come from the germline V gene. Trimming pared 4 bases from V and 2 bases from J, leaving 8 bases between. The CDR3 loop spans 14 amino acids. This chain's CDR3 is CASSGTSNTGELFF. For the CDR3, the DNA is TGTGCCAGCAGTGGAACCTCCAACACCGGGGAGCTGTTTTTT.

The V gene is TRBV5-6, the J gene TRBJ1-1; 7 nucleotides line up with TRBD1. The length of the CDR3 is 15 residues. From germline, CDR1 is SGHDT and CDR2 YYEEEE. Trimming cost V 3 bases and J 5 bases; bases outside gene matches: 10. For the CDR3, the DNA is TGTGCCAGCAGCTCGTTCGAGGGGGCGCGGACTGAAGCTTTCTTT. Its protein is CASSSFEGARTEAFF. Together with reference TRBV5-6 and TRBJ1-1, the CDR3 gives the full variable domain: DAGVTQSPTHLIKTRGQQVTLRCSPKSGHDTVSWYQQALGQGPQFIFQYYEEEERQRGNFPDRFSGHQFPNYSSELNVNALLLGDSALYLCASSSFEGARTEAFFGQGTRLTVV.

This chain joins TRBV11-2 and TRBJ2-7; 8 bases agree with TRBD1. J gave up 4 bases and V 1 base, and 6 bases lay outside the gene matches. CDR3 size: 15 residues. Looked up from germline, CDR1 is SGHAT and CDR2 is FQNNGV. The CDR3 coding sequence is TGTGCCAGCAGCTTAGTTCCGGACAGGGTTTACGAGCAGTACTTC. This sequence encodes CASSLVPDRVYEQYF.

The genes are TRBV6-5 and TRBJ1-2; perhaps TRBD1 as D (5 bases). This CDR3 has 15 residues. Germline CDR1 MNHEY, CDR2 SVGAGI. V gave up 7 bases and J gave up 4 bases, with 19 bases separating them. CDR3 bases: TGTGCCAGCACCACAGGAGGGGCGCGTGGCTATGGCTACACCTTC. Translated: CASTTGGARGYGYTF.

V usage is TRBV4-3 and J usage is TRBJ1-5, with D possibly matching TRBD1 (6 bases). CDR1 LGHNA and CDR2 YSLEER come from the germline V gene. V lost 2 bases to trimming and J lost 3 bases, with 23 bases between them. This CDR3 is built from 19 residues. In DNA form, the CDR3 reads TGCGCCAGCAGCCAACCCGCGGGAGGGGGAGTAGGCGACAATCAGCCCCAGCATTTT. This encodes CASSQPAGGGVGDNQPQHF.

The genes are TRBV5-6 and TRBJ1-3; D is uncertain. V was cut by 3 bases and J by 0 bases, with 10 bases left in between. This CDR3 region has 15 residues. Germline V gene sequence: CDR1 SGHDT, CDR2 YYEEEE. The CDR3 DNA sequence: TGTGCCAGCAGCTCCCCCGACTCCTCTGGAAACACCATATATTTT. Its translation: CASSSPDSSGNTIYF.

The chain joins TRBV5-1 to TRBJ2-2; a weak D match, TRBD1 (5 bases). This CDR3 is built from 16 residues. V was shortened by 0 bases and J by 4 bases, with 13 bases between the two germline ends. Germline loops: CDR1 SGHRS, CDR2 YFSETQ. The CDR3 loop reads CASSLVVQGLTGELFF. The CDR3 DNA sequence: TGCGCCAGCAGCTTGGTCGTGCAGGGCCTCACCGGGGAGCTGTTTTTT.

The chain recombines TRBV20-1 with TRBJ1-2, with 7 bases that match TRBD1. The CDR3 length is 10 residues. With V trimmed by 5 bases and J by 14 bases, 8 bases remained unmatched. The germline V gene has CDR1 DFQATT and CDR2 SNEGSKA (reference sequence). DNA of the CDR3: TGCAGTGCTGACGCCGGGACAGATACCTTC. Translated, it gives CSADAGTDTF.

The V and J genes are TRBV12-2 and TRBJ2-1; the table's D call, TRBD1, has no DNA check behind it. TRBV12-2 is annotated as a pseudogene. The CDR3 is 12 amino acids. CDR3: CASRLTANEQFF. The CDR3 coding sequence is TGTGCAAGTCGCTTGACAGCCAATGAGCAGTTCTTC.

The gene calls are TRBV6-6 and TRBJ2-7, with 11 bases identical to TRBD2. With 7 bases clipped from V and 2 bases from J, the junction kept 7 bases outside the gene matches. There are 15 residues in the CDR3. Germline V gene sequence: CDR1 MNHNY, CDR2 SVGAGI (reference sequence). The DNA of the CDR3 is TGTGCCAGCATCTCGGGGACTAGCGGAACCTACGAGCAGTACTTC. Translation gives CASISGTSGTYEQYF.

The gene calls are TRBV12-3 or TRBV12-4 and TRBJ1-1; no firm D call. The V end lost 4 bases, the J end lost 7 bases, and 10 bases lay between the germline ends. The CDR3 contains 12 residues. Here the CDR3 DNA reads TGTGCCAGCAGTTCCGGAGGAGGTGAAGCTTTCTTT. It is translated as CASSSGGGEAFF.

V is TRBV10-2 and J is TRBJ2-3; a weak D match, TRBD2 (6 bases). Trimming pared 5 bases from V and 5 bases from J, leaving 14 bases between. Per germline, CDR1 WSHSY and CDR2 SAAADI. CDR3 size: 14 residues. CDR3 in amino acids: CASSPTRSQDTQYF. For the CDR3, the DNA is TGCGCCAGCAGTCCGACTAGAAGTCAAGATACGCAGTATTTT.